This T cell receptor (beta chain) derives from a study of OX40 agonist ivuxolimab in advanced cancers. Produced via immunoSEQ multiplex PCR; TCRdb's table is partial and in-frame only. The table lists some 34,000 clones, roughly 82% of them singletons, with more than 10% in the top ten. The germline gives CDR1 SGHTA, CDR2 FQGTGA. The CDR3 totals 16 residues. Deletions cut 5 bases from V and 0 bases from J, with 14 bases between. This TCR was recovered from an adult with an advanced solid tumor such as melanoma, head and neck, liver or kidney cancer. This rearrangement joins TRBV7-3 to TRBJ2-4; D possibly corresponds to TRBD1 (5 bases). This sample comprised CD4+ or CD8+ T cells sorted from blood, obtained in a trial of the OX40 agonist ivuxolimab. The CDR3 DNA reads TGTGCCAGCAGCCCACGACAGAAACTAGCCAAAAACATTCAGTACTTC. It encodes CASSPRQKLAKNIQYF. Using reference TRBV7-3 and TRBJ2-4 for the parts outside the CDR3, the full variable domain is GAGVSQTPSNKVTEKGKYVELRCDPISGHTALYWYRQSLGQGPEFLIYFQGTGAADDSGLPNDRFFAVRPEGSVSTLKIQRTERGDSAVYLCASSPRQKLAKNIQYFGAGTRLSVL.